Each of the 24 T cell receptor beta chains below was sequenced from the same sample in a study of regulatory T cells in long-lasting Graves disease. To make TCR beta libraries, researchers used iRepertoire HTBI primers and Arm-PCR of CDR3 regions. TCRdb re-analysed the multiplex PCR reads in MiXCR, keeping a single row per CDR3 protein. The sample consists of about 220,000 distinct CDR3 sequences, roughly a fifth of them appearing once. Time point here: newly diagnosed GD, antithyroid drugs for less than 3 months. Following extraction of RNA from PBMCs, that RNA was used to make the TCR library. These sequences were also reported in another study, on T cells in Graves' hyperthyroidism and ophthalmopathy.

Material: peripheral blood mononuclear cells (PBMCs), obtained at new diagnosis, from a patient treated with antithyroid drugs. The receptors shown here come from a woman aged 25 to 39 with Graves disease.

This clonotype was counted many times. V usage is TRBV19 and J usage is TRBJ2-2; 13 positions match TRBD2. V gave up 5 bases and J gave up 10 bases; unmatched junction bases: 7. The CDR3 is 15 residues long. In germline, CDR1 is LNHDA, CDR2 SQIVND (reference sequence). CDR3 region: CASSLAGTSGMELFF. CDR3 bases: TGTGCCAGTAGTCTTGCGGGGACTAGCGGGATGGAGCTGTTTTTT.

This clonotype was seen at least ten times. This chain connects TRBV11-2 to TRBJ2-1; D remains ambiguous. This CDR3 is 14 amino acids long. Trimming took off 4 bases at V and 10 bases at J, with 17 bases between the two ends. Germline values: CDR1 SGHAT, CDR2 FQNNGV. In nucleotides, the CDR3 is TGTGCCAGCAGCTCAACCTTAAGTCAAGTGGAGCAGTTCTTC. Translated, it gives CASSSTLSQVEQFF. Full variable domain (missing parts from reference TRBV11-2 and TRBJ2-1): EAGVAQSPRYKIIEKRQSVAFWCNPISGHATLYWYQQILGQGPKLLIQFQNNGVVDDSQLPKDRFSAERLKGVDSTLKIQPAKLEDSAVYLCASSSTLSQVEQFFGPGTRLTVL.

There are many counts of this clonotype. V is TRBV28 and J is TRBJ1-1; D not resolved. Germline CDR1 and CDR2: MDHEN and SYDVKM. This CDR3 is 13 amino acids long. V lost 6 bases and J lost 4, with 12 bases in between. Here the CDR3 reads CASRPPAGTEAFF. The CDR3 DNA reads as TGTGCCAGCAGACCCCCCGCCGGCACTGAAGCTTTCTTT.

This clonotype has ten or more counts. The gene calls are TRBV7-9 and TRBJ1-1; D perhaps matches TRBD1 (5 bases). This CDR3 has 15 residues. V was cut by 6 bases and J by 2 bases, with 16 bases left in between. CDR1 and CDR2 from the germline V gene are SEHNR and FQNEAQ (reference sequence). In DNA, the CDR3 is TGTGCCAGCAGGTACCCCATGGGGGAAAACACTGAAGCTTTCTTT. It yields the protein CASRYPMGENTEAFF.

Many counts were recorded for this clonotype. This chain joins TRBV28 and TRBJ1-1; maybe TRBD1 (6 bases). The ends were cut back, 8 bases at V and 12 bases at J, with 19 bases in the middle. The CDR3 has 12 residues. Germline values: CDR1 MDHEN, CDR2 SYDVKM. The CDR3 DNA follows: TGTGCCAGCGCGCGGGGGGCTAGCATCTCTTTCTTT. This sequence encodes CASARGASISFF. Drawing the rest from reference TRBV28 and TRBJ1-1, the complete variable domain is DVKVTQSSRYLVKRTGEKVFLECVQDMDHENMFWYRQDPGLGLRLIYFSYDVKMKEKGDIPEGYSVSREKKERFSLILESASTNQTSMYLCASARGASISFFGQGTRLTVV.

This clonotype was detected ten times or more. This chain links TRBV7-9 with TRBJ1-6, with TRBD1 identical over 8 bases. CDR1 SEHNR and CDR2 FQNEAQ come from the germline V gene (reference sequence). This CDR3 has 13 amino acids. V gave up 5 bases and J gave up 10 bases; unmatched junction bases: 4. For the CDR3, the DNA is TGTGCCAGCAGCGGGGACAGGAGCTCACCCCTCCACTTT. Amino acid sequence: CASSGDRSSPLHF.

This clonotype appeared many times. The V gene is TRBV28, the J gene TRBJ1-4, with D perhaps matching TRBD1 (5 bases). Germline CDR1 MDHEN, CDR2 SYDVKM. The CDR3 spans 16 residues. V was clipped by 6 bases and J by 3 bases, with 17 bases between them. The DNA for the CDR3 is TGTGCCAGCAGACCTCGGACACGTTCGGCTAATGAAAAACTGTTTTTT. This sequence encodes CASRPRTRSANEKLFF.

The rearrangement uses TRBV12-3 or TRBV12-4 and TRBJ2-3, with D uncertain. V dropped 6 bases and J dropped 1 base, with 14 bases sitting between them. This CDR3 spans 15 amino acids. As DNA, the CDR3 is TGTGCCAGCAGCCCAGGACGGAGACGCACAGATACGCAGTATTTT. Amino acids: CASSPGRRRTDTQYF.

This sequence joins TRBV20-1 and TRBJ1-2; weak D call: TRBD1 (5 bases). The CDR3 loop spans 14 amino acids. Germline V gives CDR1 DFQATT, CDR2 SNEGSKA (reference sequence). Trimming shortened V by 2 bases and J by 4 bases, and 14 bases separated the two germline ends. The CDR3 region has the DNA TGCAGTGCTAGACCGGGGCCTCACCCCTATGGCTACACCTTC. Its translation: CSARPGPHPYGYTF.

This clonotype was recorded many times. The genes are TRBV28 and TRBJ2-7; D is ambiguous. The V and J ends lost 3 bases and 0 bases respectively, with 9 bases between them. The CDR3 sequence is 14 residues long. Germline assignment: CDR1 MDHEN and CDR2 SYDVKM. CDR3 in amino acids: CASSLGPPSYEQYF. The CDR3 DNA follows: TGTGCCAGCAGTTTGGGCCCACCCTCCTACGAGCAGTACTTC. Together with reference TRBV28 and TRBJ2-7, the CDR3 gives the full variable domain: DVKVTQSSRYLVKRTGEKVFLECVQDMDHENMFWYRQDPGLGLRLIYFSYDVKMKEKGDIPEGYSVSREKKERFSLILESASTNQTSMYLCASSLGPPSYEQYFGPGTRLTVT.

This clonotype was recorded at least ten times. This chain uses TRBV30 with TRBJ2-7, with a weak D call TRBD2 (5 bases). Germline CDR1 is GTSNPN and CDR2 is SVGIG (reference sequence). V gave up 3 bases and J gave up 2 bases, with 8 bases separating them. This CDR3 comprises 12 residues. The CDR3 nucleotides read TGTGCCTGGAGATGGGGAGCCTACGAGCAGTACTTC. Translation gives CAWRWGAYEQYF.

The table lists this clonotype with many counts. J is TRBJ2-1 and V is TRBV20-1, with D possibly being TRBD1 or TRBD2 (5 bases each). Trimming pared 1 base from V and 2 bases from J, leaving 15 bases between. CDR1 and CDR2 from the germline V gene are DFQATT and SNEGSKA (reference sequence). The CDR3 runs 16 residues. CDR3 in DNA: TGCAGTGCTAGAGGTGACGGGGCACGCCCCTACAATGAGCAGTTCTTC. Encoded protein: CSARGDGARPYNEQFF.

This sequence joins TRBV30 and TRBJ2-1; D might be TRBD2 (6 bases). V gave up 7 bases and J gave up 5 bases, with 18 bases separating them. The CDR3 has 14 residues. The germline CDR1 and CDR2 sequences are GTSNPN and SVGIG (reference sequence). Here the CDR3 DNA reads TGTGCCTTTCAAGGCCGGAGGGTGGACAATGAGCAGTTCTTC. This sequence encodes CAFQGRRVDNEQFF.

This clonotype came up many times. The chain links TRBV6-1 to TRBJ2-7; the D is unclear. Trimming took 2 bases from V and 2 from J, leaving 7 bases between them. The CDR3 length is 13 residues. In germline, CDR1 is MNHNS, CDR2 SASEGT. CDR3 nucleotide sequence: TGTGCCAGCAGTGAACGGATGCCCTACGAGCAGTACTTC. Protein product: CASSERMPYEQYF.

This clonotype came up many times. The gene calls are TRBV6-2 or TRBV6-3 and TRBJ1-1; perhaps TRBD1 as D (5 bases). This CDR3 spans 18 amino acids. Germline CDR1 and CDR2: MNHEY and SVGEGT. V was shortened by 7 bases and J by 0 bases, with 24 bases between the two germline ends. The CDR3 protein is CASNSPGTSLGVNTEAFF. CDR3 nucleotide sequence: TGTGCCAGCAATAGTCCCGGGACCTCTTTGGGGGTGAACACTGAAGCTTTCTTT.

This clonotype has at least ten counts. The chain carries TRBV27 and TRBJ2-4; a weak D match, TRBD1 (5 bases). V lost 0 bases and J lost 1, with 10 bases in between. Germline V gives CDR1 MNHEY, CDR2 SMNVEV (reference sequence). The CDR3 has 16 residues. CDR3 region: CASSLSPGLAKNIQYF. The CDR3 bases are TGTGCCAGCAGTTTATCCCCAGGGTTGGCCAAAAACATTCAGTACTTC.

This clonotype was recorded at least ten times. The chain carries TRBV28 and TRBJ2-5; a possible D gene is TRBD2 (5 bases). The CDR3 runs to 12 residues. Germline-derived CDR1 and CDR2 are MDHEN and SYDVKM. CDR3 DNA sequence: TGTGGGGCAGGACTGTACCAAGAGACCCAGTACTTC. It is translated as CGAGLYQETQYF.

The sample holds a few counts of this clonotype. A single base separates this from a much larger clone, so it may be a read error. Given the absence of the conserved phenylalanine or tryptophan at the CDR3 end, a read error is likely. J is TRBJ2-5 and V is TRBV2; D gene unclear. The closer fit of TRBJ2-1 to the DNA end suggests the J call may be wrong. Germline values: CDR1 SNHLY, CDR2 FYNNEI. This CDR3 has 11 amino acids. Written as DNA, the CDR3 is TGTGCCAGCAGTTTTTACAATGAGCAGTTCCTC. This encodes CASSFYNEQFL.

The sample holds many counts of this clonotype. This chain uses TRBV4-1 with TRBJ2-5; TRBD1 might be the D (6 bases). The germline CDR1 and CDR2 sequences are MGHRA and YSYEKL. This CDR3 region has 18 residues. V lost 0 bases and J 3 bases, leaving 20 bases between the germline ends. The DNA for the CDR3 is TGCGCCAGCAGCCAAGACAGGGGCGGCGGACTCCCAAAAGAGACCCAGTACTTC. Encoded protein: CASSQDRGGGLPKETQYF.

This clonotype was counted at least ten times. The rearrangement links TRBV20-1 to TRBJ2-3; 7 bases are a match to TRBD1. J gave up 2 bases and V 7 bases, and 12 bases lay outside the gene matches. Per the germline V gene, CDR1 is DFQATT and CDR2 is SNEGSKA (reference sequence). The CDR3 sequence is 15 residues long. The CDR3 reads CSVSPGQLYTDTQYF. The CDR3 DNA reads TGCAGTGTTTCACCGGGACAGCTATACACAGATACGCAGTATTTT.

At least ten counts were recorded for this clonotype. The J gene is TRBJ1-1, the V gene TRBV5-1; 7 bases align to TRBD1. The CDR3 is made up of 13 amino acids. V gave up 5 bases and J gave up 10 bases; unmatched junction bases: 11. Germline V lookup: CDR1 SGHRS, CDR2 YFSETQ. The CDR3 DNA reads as TGCGCCAGCAGAGTGGAACAGGGGCTCGGAGCTTTCTTT. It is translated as CASRVEQGLGAFF.

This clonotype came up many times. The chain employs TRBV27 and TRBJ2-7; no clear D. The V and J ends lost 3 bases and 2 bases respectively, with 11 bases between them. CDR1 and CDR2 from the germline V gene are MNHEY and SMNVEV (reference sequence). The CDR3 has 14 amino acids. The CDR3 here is CASSFRTPPYEQYF. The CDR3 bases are TGTGCCAGCAGTTTCCGGACGCCGCCCTACGAGCAGTACTTC.

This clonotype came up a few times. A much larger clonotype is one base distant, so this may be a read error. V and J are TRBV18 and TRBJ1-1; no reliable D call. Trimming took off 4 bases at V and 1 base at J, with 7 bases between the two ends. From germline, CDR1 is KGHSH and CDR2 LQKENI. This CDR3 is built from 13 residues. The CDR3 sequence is CASSRRQNTEAFF. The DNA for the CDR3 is TGTGCCAGCTCACGGAGACAGAACACTGAAGCTTTCTTT.

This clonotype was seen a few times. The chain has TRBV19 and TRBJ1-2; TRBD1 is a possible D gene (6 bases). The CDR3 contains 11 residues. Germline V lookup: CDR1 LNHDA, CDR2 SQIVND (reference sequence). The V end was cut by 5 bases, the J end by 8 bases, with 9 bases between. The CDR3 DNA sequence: TGTGCCAGTAGTGTCGGGGGCGGCTACACCTTC. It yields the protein CASSVGGGYTF.